Below, 20 T cell receptor beta chains from the same sample are listed, as sequenced in a study of T cell clonotyping in hematopoietic cell transplantation. Some clones are missing from TCRdb's copy, which holds only in-frame ones; the method was immunoSEQ multiplex PCR. The sample has 7,900 or so clones; around 89% are singletons. The material sequenced was PBMCs, taken 100 days after allogeneic stem cell transplant. The receptors derive from a male patient aged 18 to 35 who had an allogeneic stem cell transplant from a related donor, so the T cells may come from the graft donor. Some clones in this sample may be carry-over from other donors' samples.

This chain connects TRBV15 to TRBJ1-5, with 8 bases aligning to TRBD1. Germline trimming cut 0 bases from V and 7 bases from J; bases unmatched to any gene: 8. Germline V gives CDR1 LNHNV, CDR2 YYDKDF (reference sequence). The CDR3 length is 16 residues. The CDR3 sequence: CATSRDSTGVAQPQHF. CDR3 DNA: TGTGCCACCAGCAGAGATTCGACAGGGGTTGCGCAGCCCCAGCATTTT.

This clone has more than one count but fewer than ten. The rearrangement uses TRBV29-1 and TRBJ2-1; TRBD2 matches at 10 bases. CDR1 and CDR2 from the germline V gene are SQVTM and ANQGSEA. The CDR3 sequence is 17 residues long. The trim removed 4 bases at V and 1 base at J, leaving 10 bases unmatched. CDR3 amino acids: CSVGEPLAGASYNEQFF. The CDR3 DNA is TGCAGCGTTGGCGAACCCCTAGCGGGAGCGTCCTACAATGAGCAGTTCTTC.

V is TRBV11-2 and J is TRBJ1-4, with 9 positions matching TRBD1. Germline V lookup: CDR1 SGHAT, CDR2 FQNNGV. The trim removed 1 base at V and 5 bases at J, leaving 2 bases unmatched. The CDR3 has 15 amino acids. The CDR3 here is CASSLGGTGNEKLFF. The DNA for the CDR3 is TGTGCCAGCAGCTTAGGTGGGACAGGGAATGAAAAACTGTTTTTT.

This rearrangement joins TRBV2 to TRBJ2-3; 8 bases map to TRBD1. Trimming cost V 7 bases and J 7 bases; bases outside gene matches: 10. There are 14 residues in the CDR3. The germline V gene has CDR1 SNHLY and CDR2 FYNNEI. DNA for the CDR3: TGTGCCAGCACCCCGAGTACAGGGGGTTATACGCAGTATTTT. The encoded protein is CASTPSTGGYTQYF.

This clone was observed a single time. V usage is TRBV10-2 and J usage is TRBJ2-7, with D perhaps TRBD1 or TRBD2 (5 bases each). The CDR3 totals 12 residues. The V gene lost 10 bases and the J gene lost 2 bases, with 12 bases spanning the gap. Germline lookup yields CDR1 WSHSY and CDR2 SAAADI. DNA for the CDR3: TGCGCCACCGGGACCGTCACCTACGAGCAGTACGTC. This encodes CATGTVTYEQYV.

CDR3 in amino acids: CASSLVVRDIQYF. For the CDR3, the DNA is TGCGCCAGCAGCTTGGTTGTCCGGGACATTCAGTACTTC. The chain links TRBV5-1 to TRBJ2-4; no firm D call. Germline V lookup: CDR1 SGHRS, CDR2 YFSETQ. The CDR3 is 13 residues long. V lost 0 bases and J 8 bases, leaving 9 bases between the germline ends.

The chain recombines TRBV6-4 with TRBJ2-1; 10 nucleotides match TRBD2. Per germline, CDR1 MRHNA and CDR2 SNTAGT. After removal of 4 bases from V and 8 bases from J, the junction contained 11 bases not matched to a gene. The CDR3 length is 16 residues. The CDR3 DNA reads as TGTGCCAGCAGTGCTAGCGGGAGCCCCACGGTCGATGAGCAGTTCTTC. As protein: CASSASGSPTVDEQFF.

The chain combines TRBV2 with TRBJ1-1; D uncertain. CDR1 and CDR2 (germline): SNHLY, FYNNEI. V lost 4 bases, J lost 4 bases, and 16 bases lay in between. CDR3 size: 15 residues. The CDR3 here is CASSAGGGFGTEAFF. The CDR3 DNA sequence: TGTGCCAGCAGTGCCGGCGGTGGTTTCGGCACTGAAGCTTTCTTT.

The J gene is TRBJ2-3, the V gene TRBV5-1; TRBD2 matches at 11 bases. This CDR3 is 17 amino acids long. Per germline, CDR1 SGHRS and CDR2 YFSETQ. The trim removed 3 bases at V and 3 bases at J, leaving 9 bases unmatched. The CDR3 region is CASSSGTSGLLTDTQYF. CDR3 DNA sequence: TGCGCCAGCAGCTCCGGGACTAGCGGCCTCCTGACAGATACGCAGTATTTT.

This chain links TRBV2 with TRBJ1-2, with a tentative D call TRBD1 (5 bases). CDR3 length: 15 residues. The V and J ends lost 3 bases and 5 bases respectively, with 16 bases between them. CDR1 and CDR2 (germline): SNHLY, FYNNEI. The CDR3 region is CASSDYGAGRYGYTF. The CDR3 region has the DNA TGTGCCAGCAGTGATTACGGGGCAGGGAGGTATGGCTACACCTTC. The entire variable domain, with the rest obtained from reference TRBV2 and TRBJ1-2, is as follows: EPEVTQTPSHQVTQMGQEVILRCVPISNHLYFYWYRQILGQKVEFLVSFYNNEISEKSEIFDDQFSVERPDGSNFTLKIRSTKLEDSAMYFCASSDYGAGRYGYTFGSGTRLTVV.

The chain is built from TRBV23-1 and TRBJ2-3, with D perhaps TRBD1 or TRBD2 (5 bases each). TRBV23-1 is designated an ORF whose function remains uncertain. CDR3 length equals 16 residues. Deletions cut 0 bases from V and 6 bases from J, with 16 bases between. CDR3 DNA sequence: TGCGCCAGCAGTCAATCTAGGAGAGGCTGGGGGGATACGCAGTATTTT. Translating it yields CASSQSRRGWGDTQYF.

There are a few counts of this clone. As DNA, the CDR3 is TGCGCCAGCAGCTTGGATGGGAGTAGTGGCACAGATACGCAGTATTTT. Encoded protein: CASSLDGSSGTDTQYF. This chain joins TRBV5-1 and TRBJ2-3; the D gene is possibly TRBD2 (5 bases). Germline V gene lookup returns CDR1 SGHRS and CDR2 YFSETQ. V lost 0 bases and J 1 base, leaving 12 bases between the germline ends. The CDR3 covers 16 residues.

The chain recombines TRBV6-5 with TRBJ2-2, with 13 bases identical to TRBD2. The CDR3 extends over 14 amino acids. Germline CDR1 MNHEY, CDR2 SVGAGI. V was clipped by 8 bases and J by 5 bases; unmatched bases: 2. This CDR3 is CASRLAGGTGELFF. CDR3 DNA sequence: TGTGCCAGCCGACTAGCGGGAGGTACCGGGGAGCTGTTTTTT.

This clone showed up just once. The chain couples TRBV10-3 to TRBJ1-4; the D is unclear. The germline CDR1 and CDR2 sequences are ENHRY and SYGVKD. This CDR3 has 11 amino acids. V was trimmed by 3 bases and J by 7 bases, leaving 3 bases between them. The CDR3 protein is CAISEGEKLFF. CDR3 nucleotide sequence: TGTGCCATCAGTGAAGGTGAAAAACTGTTTTTT.

The chain uses TRBV7-9 and TRBJ2-1; possibly TRBD2 for D (6 bases). This CDR3 contains 13 residues. In germline, CDR1 is SEHNR, CDR2 FQNEAQ (reference sequence). V lost 5 bases and J 8 bases, leaving 13 bases between the germline ends. CDR3 amino acids: CASSTSQRDEQFF. CDR3 nucleotide sequence: TGTGCCAGCAGCACCTCACAGCGGGATGAGCAGTTCTTC.

The rearrangement links TRBV13 to TRBJ1-4; tentative D call: TRBD1 (5 bases). Germline CDR1 and CDR2: PRHDT and FYEKMQ (reference sequence). CDR3 length equals 15 residues. The germline V and J ends were trimmed by 2 bases and 4 bases, with 11 bases remaining between them. Written as DNA, the CDR3 is TGTGCCAGCAGCTTATACGGCAGGGATAATGAAAAACTGTTTTTT. Its translation: CASSLYGRDNEKLFF.

The chain employs TRBV18 and TRBJ2-2, with TRBD1 as a possible D gene (6 bases). Germline-derived CDR1 and CDR2 are KGHSH and LQKENI. This CDR3 spans 16 amino acids. The ends were cut back, 3 bases at V and 5 bases at J, with 16 bases in the middle. The CDR3 reads CASSPRPDRSTGELFF. CDR3 DNA: TGTGCCAGCTCACCGCGACCCGACAGGAGTACCGGGGAGCTGTTTTTT.

This clone showed up just once. V usage is TRBV7-9 and J usage is TRBJ1-2; D is unclear. Germline V gene lookup returns CDR1 SEHNR and CDR2 FQNEAQ (reference sequence). This CDR3 is 17 amino acids long. V lost 1 base, J lost 4 bases, and 19 bases lay in between. CDR3 in amino acids: CASSLVGVSGVSYGYTF. The CDR3 DNA follows: TGTGCCAGCAGCTTAGTGGGTGTTTCGGGAGTCAGCTATGGCTACACCTTC.

The V and J genes are TRBV6-4 and TRBJ2-3; D may match TRBD1 or TRBD2 (7 bases each). In germline, CDR1 is MRHNA, CDR2 SNTAGT. V was pared by 2 bases and J by 4 bases, with 13 bases between. The CDR3 has 15 residues. CDR3 sequence: CASSDGRGGADTQYF. Written as DNA, the CDR3 is TGTGCCAGCAGTGACGGCAGGGGGGGAGCAGATACGCAGTATTTT.

CDR3 in amino acids: CAWSVLRTDTQYF. CDR3 bases: TGTGCCTGGAGTGTACTCCGCACAGATACGCAGTATTTT. The chain combines TRBV30 with TRBJ2-3; D unresolved. Deletions cut 0 bases from V and 1 base from J, with 5 bases between. The CDR3 sequence is 13 residues long. From germline, CDR1 is GTSNPN and CDR2 SVGIG (reference sequence).